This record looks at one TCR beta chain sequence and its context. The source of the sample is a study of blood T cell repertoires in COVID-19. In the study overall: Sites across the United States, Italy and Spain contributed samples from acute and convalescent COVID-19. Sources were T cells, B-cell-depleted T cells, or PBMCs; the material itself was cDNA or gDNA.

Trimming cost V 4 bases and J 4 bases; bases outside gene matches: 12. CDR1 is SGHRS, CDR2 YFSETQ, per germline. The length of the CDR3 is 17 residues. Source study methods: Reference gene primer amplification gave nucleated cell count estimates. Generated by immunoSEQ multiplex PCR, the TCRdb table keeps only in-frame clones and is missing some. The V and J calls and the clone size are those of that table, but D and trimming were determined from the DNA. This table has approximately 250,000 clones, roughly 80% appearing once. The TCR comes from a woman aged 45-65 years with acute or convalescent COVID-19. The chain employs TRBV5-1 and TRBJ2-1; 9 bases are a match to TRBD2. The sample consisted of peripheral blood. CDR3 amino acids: CASSPRGTREGYNEQFF. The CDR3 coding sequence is TGCGCCAGCAGCCCCCGGGGTACGCGGGAGGGATACAATGAGCAGTTCTTC. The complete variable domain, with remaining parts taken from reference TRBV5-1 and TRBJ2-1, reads KAGVTQTPRYLIKTRGQQVTLSCSPISGHRSVSWYQQTPGQGLQFLFEYFSETQRNKGNFPGRFSGRQFSNSRSEMNVSTLELGDSALYLCASSPRGTREGYNEQFFGPGTRLTVL.